Listed below are T cell receptor beta chains from one sample, sequenced in a study of T cells in Graves' hyperthyroidism and ophthalmopathy. TCRdb reprocessed the multiplex PCR reads via MiXCR and lists one record per CDR3 protein. Among over 350,000 distinct CDR3 sequences listed, around 20% were seen once. Sequencing input: blood. Source of these receptors: a man aged 18 to 30 with Graves' ophthalmopathy. Both conserved end residues are part of each CDR3. A D gene is named only where the DNA matches it firmly. Rows give clone size only sometimes, using once, few, many, or a class for an expanded clone.

>TRBV6-2/TRBV6-3|TRBD2|NA|TRBJ2-5
TGTGCCAGCAGTGTTAGCGGGGGACGCCAAGAGACCCAGTACTTC
CASSVSGGRQETQYF
>TRBV28|TRBD1|NA|TRBJ1-3
TGTGCCAGCAGTGAGGGGGCAGGAAACACCATATATTTT
CASSEGAGNTIYF
>TRBV6-1|NA|few|TRBJ1-6
TGTGCCAGTAGTCCCCCAGGTTCACCCCTCCACTTT
CASSPPGSPLHF
>TRBV14|NA|few|TRBJ1-2
TGTGCCAGCACCGGACCAGGCGGACACTACTATGGCTACACCTTC
CASTGPGGHYYGYTF
>TRBV15|NA|NA|TRBJ2-5
TGTGCCACCAGCGAGGGGGGGGAAGAGACCCAGTACTTC
CATSEGGEETQYF
>TRBV20-1|NA|NA|TRBJ1-2
TGCAGTGCTAGCTCTAACAGGGATGAAGATGGCTACACCTTC
CSASSNRDEDGYTF
>TRBV6-1|NA|many|TRBJ2-5
TGTGCCAGCAGCTCCGACAGGAGGGAGACCCAGTACTTC
CASSSDRRETQYF
>TRBV13|TRBD2|many|TRBJ2-7
TGTGCCAGCAGCCCTGGGGACTATCGGCTCAACGAGCAGTACTTC
CASSPGDYRLNEQYF
>TRBV2|NA|many|TRBJ2-1
TGTGCCAGCATCCCCGTTAGCTCCTACAATGAGCAGTTCTTC
CASIPVSSYNEQFF
>TRBV27|NA|NA|TRBJ1-1
TGTGCCAGCAGTTTATTAGGGCACAAAAGATCTGAAGCTTTCTTT
CASSLLGHKRSEAFF
>TRBV12-3/TRBV12-4|TRBD1|many|TRBJ2-3
TGTGCCAGCAGTCGACAGGGGCGTGATACGCAGTATTTT
CASSRQGRDTQYF
>TRBV7-9|NA|NA|TRBJ1-2
TGTGCCAGCAGCTCCTCCCTGACAGAGATCTATGGCTACACCTTC
CASSSSLTEIYGYTF
>TRBV7-2|NA|few|TRBJ2-7
TGTGCCAGCAGCTTAGTCACCACCTACGAGCAGTACTTC
CASSLVTTYEQYF
>TRBV11-1|NA|NA|TRBJ2-2
TGTGCCAGCAGCGCCCGGGGCCCGAGCACCGGGGAGCTGTTTTTT
CASSARGPSTGELFF
>TRBV20-1|NA|many|TRBJ2-1
TGCAGTGCTAGAGAAAGGGCCGACAATGAGCAGTTCTTC
CSARERADNEQFF
>TRBV7-2|TRBD2|few|TRBJ2-1
TGTGCCAGCACCTGGGGAGGGAACGGGGGCAATGAGCAGTTCTTC
CASTWGGNGGNEQFF
>TRBV29-1|TRBD2|many|TRBJ2-7
TGCAGCGTTGTGCCTAGCGGCCTCTACGAGCAGTACTTC
CSVVPSGLYEQYF
>TRBV18|NA|few|TRBJ2-2
TGTGCCAGCTCATTTGGGCCCACCGGGGAGCTGTTTTTT
CASSFGPTGELFF
>TRBV18|NA|few|TRBJ2-5
TGTGCCAGCTCACCACGTGGAGGGCCCCTCTCGTACCAAGAGACCCAGTACTTC
CASSPRGGPLSYQETQYF
>TRBV11-2|NA|many|TRBJ2-5
TGTGCCAGCAGCCGGGAAAGGGGGTCAGAGACCCAGTACTTC
CASSRERGSETQYF
>TRBV9|TRBD2|NA|TRBJ2-1
TGTGCCAGCAGCGTGGGGGGGACCTACAATGAGCAGTTCTTC
CASSVGGTYNEQFF
>TRBV11-2|NA|many|TRBJ1-2
TGTGCCAGCAGCTTAGGTGACTATGGCTACACCTTC
CASSLGDYGYTF
>TRBV10-3|NA|many|TRBJ2-5
TGTGCCATCAGTGAGTGGAAGTCGCAAGAGACCCAGTACTTC
CAISEWKSQETQYF
>TRBV6-5|NA|many|TRBJ2-7
TGTGCCAGCAGTTACTCGGCGGCGAGCTTTGGGGAGCAGTACTTC
CASSYSAASFGEQYF
>TRBV12-3/TRBV12-4|TRBD1|many|TRBJ2-4
TGTGCCAGCGGGACGGACAGGGGAAATCGGGCCAAAAACATTCAGTACTTC
CASGTDRGNRAKNIQYF